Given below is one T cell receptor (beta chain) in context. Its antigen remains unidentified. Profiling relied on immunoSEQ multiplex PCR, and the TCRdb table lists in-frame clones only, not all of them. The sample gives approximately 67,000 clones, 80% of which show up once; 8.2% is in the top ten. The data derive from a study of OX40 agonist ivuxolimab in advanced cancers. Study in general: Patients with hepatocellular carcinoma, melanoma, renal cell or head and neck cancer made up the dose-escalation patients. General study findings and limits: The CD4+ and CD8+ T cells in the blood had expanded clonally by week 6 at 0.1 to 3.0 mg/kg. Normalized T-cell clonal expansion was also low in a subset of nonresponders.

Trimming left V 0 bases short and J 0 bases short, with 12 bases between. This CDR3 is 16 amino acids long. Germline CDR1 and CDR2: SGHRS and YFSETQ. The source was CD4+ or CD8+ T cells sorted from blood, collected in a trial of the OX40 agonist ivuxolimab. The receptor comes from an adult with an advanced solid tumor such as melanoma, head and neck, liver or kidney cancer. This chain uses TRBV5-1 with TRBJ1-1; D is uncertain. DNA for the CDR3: TGCGCCAGCAGCTTGGGAATGATGGATCTGAACACTGAAGCTTTCTTT. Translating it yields CASSLGMMDLNTEAFF.